This T cell receptor (beta chain) was obtained from a study of CD8+CD57+ T cells in acquired aplastic anemia. This clonotype was recorded at least ten times. TCR beta VDJ combinations and CDR3 sequences were profiled from genomic DNA. TCRdb re-derived calls from the reads in MiXCR, one entry per CDR3 protein. The sample yields some 130,000 distinct CDR3 sequences, 48% seen once. Sample: sorted CD4+, CD8+, or CD8+CD57+ T cells (not recorded which) from PBMCs. The source of this sequence is a human donor in good health, serving as a control.

The CDR3 spells CSANTGTSGQETQYF. The CDR3 DNA follows: TGCAGTGCCAACACCGGGACTAGCGGCCAAGAGACCCAGTACTTC. J is TRBJ2-5 and V is TRBV20-1; 11 bases line up with TRBD2. V dropped 6 bases and J dropped 1; count of bases not matched to a gene: 7. The germline V gene has CDR1 DFQATT and CDR2 SNEGSKA (reference sequence). The CDR3 contains 15 residues.